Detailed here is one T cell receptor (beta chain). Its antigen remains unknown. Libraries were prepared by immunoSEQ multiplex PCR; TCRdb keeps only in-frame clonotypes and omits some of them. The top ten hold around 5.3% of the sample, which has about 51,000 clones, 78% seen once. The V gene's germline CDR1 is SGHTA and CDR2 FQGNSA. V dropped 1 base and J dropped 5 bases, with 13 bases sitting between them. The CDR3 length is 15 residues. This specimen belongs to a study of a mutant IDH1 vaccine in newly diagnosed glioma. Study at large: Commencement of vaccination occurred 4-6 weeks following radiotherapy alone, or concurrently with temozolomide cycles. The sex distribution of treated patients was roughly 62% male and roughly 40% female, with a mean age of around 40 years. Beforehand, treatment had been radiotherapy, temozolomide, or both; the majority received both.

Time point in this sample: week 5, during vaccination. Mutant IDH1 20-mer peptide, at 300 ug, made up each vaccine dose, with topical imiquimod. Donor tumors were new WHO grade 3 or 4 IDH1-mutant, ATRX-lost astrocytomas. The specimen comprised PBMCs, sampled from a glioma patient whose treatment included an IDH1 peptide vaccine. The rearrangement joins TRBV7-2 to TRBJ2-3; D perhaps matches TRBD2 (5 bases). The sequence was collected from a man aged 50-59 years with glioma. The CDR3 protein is CASSLEGVAGDTQYF. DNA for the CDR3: TGTGCCAGCAGCTTAGAGGGAGTAGCAGGAGATACGCAGTATTTT.